Included here is one T cell receptor beta chain sequence, with context. Naive-designated CD8 cells lacked CD45RO, were positively enriched for CCR7, and omitted terminally differentiated effector memory CD45RA+ cells. Within Nashville, Tennessee resided all donors, each a Caucasian adult. Sequencing was performed with immunoSEQ multiplex PCR; in TCRdb, only in-frame clones are kept and a portion is missing. Of about 1,800,000 clones listed, approximately 94% are singletons. The data were obtained in a study of shared clonotypes between healthy human individuals. The germline gives CDR1 LGHNA, CDR2 YSLEER. Trimming pared 0 bases from V and 4 bases from J, leaving 10 bases between. The CDR3 totals 14 residues.

The V call is TRBV4-3, the J call TRBJ2-7; TRBD1 is a possible D gene (5 bases). The clonotype was recovered from a man between 18 and 35 years old in good health. Material for sequencing was naive CD8+ T cells sorted from blood. Here the CDR3 DNA reads TGCGCCAGCAGCCAAGATCAGGGCCAGTACGAGCAGTACTTC. Residues: CASSQDQGQYEQYF.